What follows are 25 T cell receptor beta chains derived from one specimen sequenced in a study of CD8 T cells in ankylosing spondylitis. TCRdb used MiXCR to reprocess the 5' RACE reads, holding one entry per CDR3 protein. Of more than 35,000 distinct CDR3 sequences in the sample, 5.5% to 7.5% were seen once. Sequences were obtained from blood, either unsorted or a sorted T cell fraction (not recorded which). These receptors came from a male donor with ankylosing spondylitis or in good health (not recorded which).

This clonotype has at least ten counts. The chain is built from TRBV7-6 and TRBJ1-1, with 7 bases identical to TRBD1. In germline, CDR1 is SGHVS, CDR2 FNYEAQ. The CDR3 has 15 amino acids. V was clipped by 5 bases and J by 3 bases; unmatched bases: 9. The CDR3 region is CASSLGVRGDTEAFF. The CDR3 DNA sequence: TGTGCCAGCAGCCTTGGGGTCAGGGGGGACACTGAAGCTTTCTTT.

The table lists this clonotype with many counts. The chain recombines TRBV5-4 with TRBJ2-1, with 7 nucleotides matching TRBD1. CDR1 and CDR2 from the germline V gene are SGHNT and YYREEE (reference sequence). V lost 3 bases and J lost 0; bases outside the gene matches: 6. This CDR3 comprises 16 residues. The CDR3 bases are TGTGCCAGCAGCTGGGCAACAGGGGCCTCCTACAATGAGCAGTTCTTC. It yields the protein CASSWATGASYNEQFF.

This clonotype was recorded at least ten times. Germline and junction disagree at one end, which may indicate a read error. The chain recombines TRBV4-3 with TRBJ2-3; possibly TRBD1 for D (6 bases). The CDR3 runs to 15 residues. Germline V CDR1 and CDR2: LGHNA, YSLEER. This CDR3 is CASSHAPRGTDTQYF. CDR3 in DNA: TGCGCCAGCAGCCACGCCCCCAGGGGCACGGATACGCAGTATTTT.

This clonotype was observed at least ten times. J is TRBJ2-1 and V is TRBV19; D possibly corresponds to TRBD2 (5 bases). This CDR3 spans 15 amino acids. The V gene lost 3 bases and the J gene lost 4 bases, with 13 bases spanning the gap. Germline CDR1 reads LNHDA; CDR2 reads SQIVND (reference sequence). The chain's CDR3 is CASSIGLAAYNEQFF. Written as DNA, the CDR3 is TGTGCCAGTAGTATTGGTCTAGCCGCATACAATGAGCAGTTCTTC.

This clonotype has at least ten counts. V usage is TRBV20-1 and J usage is TRBJ2-1; tentatively, D is TRBD2 (6 bases). The ends were cut back, 5 bases at V and 1 base at J, with 15 bases in the middle. This CDR3 spans 15 amino acids. Per germline, CDR1 DFQATT and CDR2 SNEGSKA (reference sequence). The CDR3 DNA is TGCAGTGCTGCCTCATCCGGGACTTCCTACAATGAGCAGTTCTTC. This gives the protein CSAASSGTSYNEQFF.

The sample holds many counts of this clonotype. V is TRBV29-1 and J is TRBJ1-5, with D unresolved. There are 13 residues in the CDR3. CDR1 is SQVTM and CDR2 is ANQGSEA in the germline V gene. The V gene lost 4 bases and the J gene lost 7 bases, with 14 bases spanning the gap. This CDR3 reads CSVGEGTGQPQHF. The CDR3, as DNA: TGCAGCGTTGGAGAGGGTACGGGGCAGCCCCAGCATTTT.

The gene calls are TRBV28 and TRBJ2-3; D might be TRBD1 (5 bases). The better agreement between TRBJ1-5 and the DNA end casts doubt on the J call. CDR1 MDHEN and CDR2 SYDVKM come from the germline V gene. This CDR3 is built from 16 residues. Written as DNA, the CDR3 is TGTGCCAGCATGAGTTTCGTTGGGCGGGAGACAGATACGCAGCATTTT. This gives the protein CASMSFVGRETDTQHF.

This clonotype was detected many times. CDR3 sequence reads: CSITKQGATETQYF. The CDR3 region has the DNA TGCAGTATTACCAAACAGGGGGCGACAGAGACCCAGTACTTC. The chain recombines TRBV20-1 with TRBJ2-5, with TRBD1 identical over 9 bases. V dropped 8 bases and J dropped 4; count of bases not matched to a gene: 11. In germline, CDR1 is DFQATT, CDR2 SNEGSKA (reference sequence). This CDR3 contains 14 residues.

This clonotype was counted ten times or more. The chain combines TRBV18 with TRBJ2-7, with D tentatively TRBD2 (6 bases). V was shortened by 6 bases and J by 7 bases, with 16 bases between the two germline ends. Germline-derived CDR1 and CDR2 are KGHSH and LQKENI. The CDR3 is 13 residues long. The CDR3 DNA reads as TGTGCCAGCTCGCATAGGACTACGAATGAGCAGTACTTC. Protein sequence: CASSHRTTNEQYF.

This clonotype was observed at least ten times. This chain connects TRBV2 to TRBJ2-3; 7 bases align to TRBD1. Trimming at V came to 6 bases and at J to 2 bases, leaving 8 bases not matched to a gene. The CDR3 runs to 15 residues. Germline V gene sequence: CDR1 SNHLY, CDR2 FYNNEI. The CDR3 nucleotides read TGTGCCAGCAGGAAACAGGGGACCCTCACAGATACGCAGTATTTT. This gives the protein CASRKQGTLTDTQYF. The full variable domain, with the rest looked up from reference TRBV2 and TRBJ2-3, is EPEVTQTPSHQVTQMGQEVILRCVPISNHLYFYWYRQILGQKVEFLVSFYNNEISEKSEIFDDQFSVERPDGSNFTLKIRSTKLEDSAMYFCASRKQGTLTDTQYFGPGTRLTVL.

This clonotype showed up many times. The rearrangement links TRBV6-1 to TRBJ1-1; perhaps TRBD1 as D (5 bases). Per the germline V gene, CDR1 is MNHNS and CDR2 is SASEGT. Trimming pared 6 bases from V and 5 bases from J, leaving 16 bases between. The CDR3 has 14 amino acids. The CDR3 nucleotides read TGTGCCAGCAGGGGGGAGGGTCGGAGGACTGAAGCTTTCTTT. This translates into CASRGEGRRTEAFF.

This clonotype was observed at least ten times. This chain joins TRBV12-3 or TRBV12-4 and TRBJ1-2; 8 nucleotides match TRBD1. This CDR3 is built from 14 residues. The V segment lost 7 bases and the J segment 8 bases; nucleotides outside the gene matches: 12. In DNA form, the CDR3 reads TGTGCCAGCACCCGGACAGGGAGTTGGGGAGGCTACACCTTC. It yields the protein CASTRTGSWGGYTF.

This clonotype was observed at least ten times. The rearrangement uses TRBV6-5 and TRBJ2-5; D may be TRBD2 (5 bases). Trimming removed 2 bases at V and 2 bases at J, with 12 bases between. Germline V gene data show CDR1 as MNHEY and CDR2 as SVGAGI. The CDR3 spans 15 residues. This CDR3 reads CASSYVLAGQETQYF. In nucleotides, the CDR3 is TGTGCCAGCAGTTACGTTTTGGCGGGTCAAGAGACCCAGTACTTC.

There are many counts of this clonotype. The gene calls are TRBV10-3 and TRBJ2-3; 8 bases line up with TRBD2. The CDR3 is 15 residues long. J gave up 2 bases and V 2 bases, and 3 bases lay outside the gene matches. Germline V gene lookup returns CDR1 ENHRY and CDR2 SYGVKD. CDR3 DNA sequence: TGTGCCATCAGTGAGGACGGGGGGGACACAGATACGCAGTATTTT. Its protein is CAISEDGGDTDTQYF.

The table lists this clonotype with many counts. V gene TRBV7-3 combines with J gene TRBJ2-5; D gene ambiguous. The germline V gene has CDR1 SGHTA and CDR2 FQGTGA. The ends were cut back, 5 bases at V and 5 bases at J, with 21 bases in the middle. This CDR3 has 16 residues. CDR3 region: CASSPLGRTEKETQYF. DNA of the CDR3: TGTGCCAGCAGCCCTCTAGGACGGACGGAGAAGGAGACCCAGTACTTC.

This clonotype was observed many times. The genes are TRBV4-3 and TRBJ1-2; 9 bases align to TRBD1. J gave up 6 bases and V 4 bases, and 6 bases lay outside the gene matches. Per the germline V gene, CDR1 is LGHNA and CDR2 is YSLEER. The CDR3 is 14 residues long. CDR3 in amino acids: CASSRTQGADGYTF. The CDR3 nucleotides are TGCGCCAGCAGCCGAACACAGGGGGCCGATGGCTACACCTTC.

This clonotype has a count of ten or more. This chain connects TRBV3-1 to TRBJ2-7; D might be TRBD2 (5 bases). Germline V gene lookup returns CDR1 LGHDT and CDR2 YNNKEL (reference sequence). V was shortened by 5 bases and J by 1 base, with 12 bases between the two germline ends. This CDR3 region has 14 residues. The CDR3 DNA reads TGTGCCAGCAGCACGGAGGCAGCGTCCTACGAGCAGTACTTC. Translating it yields CASSTEAASYEQYF.

This clonotype was counted many times. The chain uses TRBV9 and TRBJ2-1, with TRBD2 matching 9 bases. CDR3 length equals 14 residues. Germline lookup yields CDR1 SGDLS and CDR2 YYNGEE. Germline trimming cut 2 bases from V and 4 bases from J; bases unmatched to any gene: 1. This CDR3 reads CASSVSGSYNEQFF. The CDR3 DNA is TGTGCCAGCAGCGTTAGCGGGAGTTACAATGAGCAGTTCTTC. The full variable domain, rest sourced from reference TRBV9 and TRBJ2-1, is DSGVTQTPKHLITATGQRVTLRCSPRSGDLSVYWYQQSLDQGLQFLIQYYNGEERAKGNILERFSAQQFPDLHSELNLSSLELGDSALYFCASSVSGSYNEQFFGPGTRLTVL.

This clonotype was counted many times. V is TRBV6-5 and J is TRBJ1-6, with D possibly TRBD1 on 6 matching bases. Germline V gives CDR1 MNHEY, CDR2 SVGAGI. Deletions cut 4 bases from V and 0 bases from J, with 7 bases between. CDR3 length: 15 residues. As DNA, the CDR3 is TGTGCCAGCAGTTTGACAGGCTCCTATAATTCACCCCTCCACTTT. This codes for CASSLTGSYNSPLHF.

This clonotype was recorded many times. This rearrangement joins TRBV6-2 or TRBV6-3 to TRBJ2-3, with a weak D call TRBD2 (5 bases). Germline V gives CDR1 MNHEY, CDR2 SVGEGT. V lost 7 bases, J lost 2 bases, and 16 bases lay in between. This CDR3 spans 15 amino acids. CDR3 protein: CASNLGLTPTDTQYF. Here the CDR3 DNA reads TGTGCCAGCAACCTAGGACTGACACCCACAGATACGCAGTATTTT.

The rearrangement links TRBV4-3 to TRBJ2-5; tentatively, D is TRBD2 (5 bases). Germline V lookup: CDR1 LGHNA, CDR2 YSLEER. Trimming stripped 4 bases from V and 3 bases from J, with 12 bases between. CDR3 length: 14 amino acids. This CDR3 reads CASSLGVGKETQYF. The CDR3 DNA follows: TGCGCCAGCAGCCTCGGGGTGGGGAAAGAGACCCAGTACTTC.

V gene TRBV18 combines with J gene TRBJ2-1, with D perhaps being TRBD1 or TRBD2 (5 bases each). Germline-derived CDR1 and CDR2 are KGHSH and LQKENI. V was cut by 5 bases and J by 9 bases, with 14 bases left in between. This CDR3 has 13 amino acids. CDR3 sequence (DNA): TGTGCCAGCTCATTATCGCCGGGACGTGAGCAGTTCTTC. Amino acids: CASSLSPGREQFF.

This clonotype has ten or more counts. The chain is built from TRBV5-1 and TRBJ1-1; unclear D gene. V lost 0 bases to trimming and J lost 1 base, with 7 bases between them. The CDR3 covers 14 residues. From germline, CDR1 is SGHRS and CDR2 YFSETQ. The CDR3 spells CASSLANGNTEAFF. The DNA for the CDR3 is TGCGCCAGCAGCTTGGCCAACGGGAACACTGAAGCTTTCTTT.

This clonotype was picked up many times. The chain is built from TRBV28 and TRBJ1-2; 8 bases fit TRBD1. Germline V gene lookup returns CDR1 MDHEN and CDR2 SYDVKM. The trim removed 8 bases at V and 7 bases at J, leaving 6 bases unmatched. The CDR3 runs to 12 residues. In DNA form, the CDR3 reads TGTGCCAGCTGGGCAGGGGGCAGTGGCTACACCTTC. It translates to CASWAGGSGYTF.

The chain uses TRBV7-2 and TRBJ2-6, with 8 bases identical to TRBD1. J was trimmed by 2 bases and V by 3 bases; bases with no gene match: 3. The V gene's germline CDR1 is SGHTA and CDR2 FQGNSA. The CDR3 length is 16 residues. The CDR3 region is CASSLGQVAGANVLTF. CDR3 nucleotides: TGTGCCAGCAGCTTGGGACAGGTGGCTGGGGCCAACGTCCTGACTTTC.